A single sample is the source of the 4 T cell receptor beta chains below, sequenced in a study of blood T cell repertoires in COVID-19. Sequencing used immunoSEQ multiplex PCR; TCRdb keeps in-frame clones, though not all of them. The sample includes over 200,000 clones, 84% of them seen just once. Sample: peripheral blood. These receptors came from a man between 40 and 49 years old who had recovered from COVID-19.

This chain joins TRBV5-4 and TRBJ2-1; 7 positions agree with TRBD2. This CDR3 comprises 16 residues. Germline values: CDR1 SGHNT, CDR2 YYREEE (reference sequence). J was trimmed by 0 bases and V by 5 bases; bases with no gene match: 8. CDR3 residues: CASSLGSGGSYNEQFF. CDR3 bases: TGTGCCAGCAGTCTCGGTTCGGGGGGCTCCTACAATGAGCAGTTCTTC.

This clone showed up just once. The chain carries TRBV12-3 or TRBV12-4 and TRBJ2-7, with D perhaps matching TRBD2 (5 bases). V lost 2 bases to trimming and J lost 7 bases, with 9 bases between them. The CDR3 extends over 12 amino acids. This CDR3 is CASSLRGKEQYF. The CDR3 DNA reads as TGTGCCAGCAGTTTACGGGGAAAGGAGCAGTACTTC.

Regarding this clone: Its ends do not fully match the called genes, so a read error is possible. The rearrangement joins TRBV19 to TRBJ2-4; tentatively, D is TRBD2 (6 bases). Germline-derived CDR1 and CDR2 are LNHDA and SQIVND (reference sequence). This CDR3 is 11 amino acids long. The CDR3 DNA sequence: TGTGCCAGTAGTGACCGGGACTTGGTAGACTTC. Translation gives CASSDRDLVDF.

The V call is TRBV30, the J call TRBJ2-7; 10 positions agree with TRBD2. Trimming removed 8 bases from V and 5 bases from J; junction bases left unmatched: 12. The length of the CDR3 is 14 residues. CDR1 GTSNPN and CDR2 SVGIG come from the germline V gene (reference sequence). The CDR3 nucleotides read TGTGCCCTGGCCTCTACTAGCGGGATCGACGAGCAGTACTTC. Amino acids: CALASTSGIDEQYF.